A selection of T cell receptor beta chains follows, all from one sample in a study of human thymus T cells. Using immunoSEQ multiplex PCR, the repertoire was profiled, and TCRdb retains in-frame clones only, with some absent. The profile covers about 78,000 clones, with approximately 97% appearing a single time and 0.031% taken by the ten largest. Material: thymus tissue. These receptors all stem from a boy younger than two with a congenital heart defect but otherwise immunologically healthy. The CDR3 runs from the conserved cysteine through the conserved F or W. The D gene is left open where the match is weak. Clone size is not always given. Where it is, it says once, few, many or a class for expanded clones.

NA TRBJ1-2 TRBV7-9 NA CASSSGAAANYGYTF TGTGCCAGCAGCTCGGGTGCCGCCGCTAACTATGGCTACACCTTC
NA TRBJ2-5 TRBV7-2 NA CASSLVGQPQETQYF TGTGCCAGCAGCTTAGTGGGGCAGCCCCAAGAGACCCAGTACTTC
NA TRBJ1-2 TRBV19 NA CASSIASVRGNNYGYTF TGTGCCAGTAGTATAGCCTCTGTAAGGGGGAACAACTATGGCTACACCTTC
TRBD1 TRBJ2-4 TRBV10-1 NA CASSRRYRGLAKNIQYF TGCGCCAGCAGTCGTAGATACAGGGGTCTAGCCAAAAACATTCAGTACTTC
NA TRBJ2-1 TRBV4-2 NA CASSQDPPSLKQFF TGTGCCAGCAGCCAAGACCCCCCTAGCCTAAAGCAGTTCTTC
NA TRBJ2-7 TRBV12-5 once CASGLVNGLSGAGAYEQYF TGTGCTAGTGGTTTGGTAAATGGCTTATCCGGGGCAGGGGCCTACGAGCAGTACTTC
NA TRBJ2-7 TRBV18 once CASSYTGAYSYEQYF TGTGCCAGCTCATACACAGGAGCCTATTCCTACGAGCAGTACTTC
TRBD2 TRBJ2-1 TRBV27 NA CASSLSPSGRAADNEQFF TGTGCCAGCAGTTTATCCCCTAGCGGGAGGGCCGCGGACAATGAGCAGTTCTTC
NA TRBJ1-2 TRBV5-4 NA CASSPGHLNYGYTF TGTGCCAGCAGCCCGGGACACTTAAACTATGGCTACACCTTC
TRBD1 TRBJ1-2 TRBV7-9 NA CASSFIGQGRSYTF TGTGCCAGCAGCTTTATAGGACAGGGGCGCAGCTACACCTTC
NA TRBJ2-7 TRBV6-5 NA CASSEGLPYEQYF TGTGCCAGCAGTGAGGGTCTCCCCTACGAGCAGTACTTC
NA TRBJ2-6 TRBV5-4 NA CASSFRCRSSRGANVLTF TGTGCCAGCAGCTTTCGCTGCAGGAGTTCGAGGGGGGCCAACGTCCTGACTTTC
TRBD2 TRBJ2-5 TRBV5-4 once CASSLDRRLAGGETQYF TGTGCCAGCAGCTTGGATCGGCGGCTAGCGGGAGGGGAGACCCAGTACTTC
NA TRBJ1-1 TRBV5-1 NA CASSYNSGMNTEAFF TGCGCCAGCAGCTATAACAGCGGTATGAACACTGAAGCTTTCTTT
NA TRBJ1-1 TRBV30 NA CALSRPASGGAFF TGTGCCTTGTCTCGACCCGCTAGCGGGGGAGCTTTCTTT
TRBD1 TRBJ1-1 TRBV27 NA CASSPWTGEAFF TGTGCCAGCAGTCCGTGGACAGGGGAAGCTTTCTTT
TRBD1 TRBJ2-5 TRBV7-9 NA CASSGPFRGQLETQYF TGTGCCAGCAGCGGCCCATTCAGGGGGCAGCTTGAGACCCAGTACTTC
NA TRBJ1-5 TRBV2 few CASKDSLNQPQHF TGTGCCAGTAAAGACAGTCTCAATCAGCCCCAGCATTTT
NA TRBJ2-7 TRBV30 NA CAWSVSDPQTPEEQYF TGTGCCTGGAGTGTATCTGACCCCCAGACCCCTGAAGAGCAGTACTTC
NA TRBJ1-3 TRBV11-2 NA CASSVPGAGNTIYF TGTGCCAGCAGCGTACCAGGGGCTGGAAACACCATATATTTT
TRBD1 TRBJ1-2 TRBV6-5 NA CATGTGGDRNYGYTF TGTGCCACCGGGACAGGGGGCGATAGAAACTATGGCTACACCTTC
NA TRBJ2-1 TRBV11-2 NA CASRPGQILVNEQFF TGTGCCAGCAGACCCGGACAGATTCTGGTCAATGAGCAGTTCTTC
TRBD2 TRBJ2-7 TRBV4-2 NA CASSHPKERAGVSYEQYF TGTGCCAGCAGCCACCCCAAAGAGAGAGCGGGAGTCTCCTACGAGCAGTACTTC
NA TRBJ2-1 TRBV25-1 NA CASSTQLKGDEQFF TGTGCCAGCAGTACCCAGCTGAAGGGAGATGAGCAGTTCTTC
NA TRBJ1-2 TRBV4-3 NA CASSPWPDPRRGYTF TGCGCCAGCAGCCCATGGCCGGACCCACGCCGGGGCTACACCTTC
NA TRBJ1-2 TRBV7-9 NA CASSLAGQDTNYGYTF TGTGCCAGCAGCTTAGCGGGGCAGGACACTAACTATGGCTACACCTTC
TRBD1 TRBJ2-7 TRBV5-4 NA CASSPGQGEVYEQYF TGTGCCAGCAGCCCCGGACAGGGGGAGGTCTACGAGCAGTACTTC
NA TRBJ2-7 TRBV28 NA CARKLTGSYEQYF TGTGCCAGGAAACTGACAGGCTCCTACGAGCAGTACTTC
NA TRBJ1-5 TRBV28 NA CASSLEGSPRGNQPQHF TGTGCCAGCAGTTTAGAAGGAAGCCCGAGGGGAAATCAGCCCCAGCATTTT
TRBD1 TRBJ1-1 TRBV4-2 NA CASSQHDRANTEAFF TGTGCCAGCAGCCAACACGACAGGGCGAACACTGAAGCTTTCTTT
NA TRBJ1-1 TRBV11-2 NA CASSLKDSGNTEAFF TGTGCCAGCAGCTTAAAGGACTCTGGGAACACTGAAGCTTTCTTT
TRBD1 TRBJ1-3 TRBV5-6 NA CASSIGQGGNTIYF TGTGCCAGCAGCATTGGACAGGGGGGAAACACCATATATTTT